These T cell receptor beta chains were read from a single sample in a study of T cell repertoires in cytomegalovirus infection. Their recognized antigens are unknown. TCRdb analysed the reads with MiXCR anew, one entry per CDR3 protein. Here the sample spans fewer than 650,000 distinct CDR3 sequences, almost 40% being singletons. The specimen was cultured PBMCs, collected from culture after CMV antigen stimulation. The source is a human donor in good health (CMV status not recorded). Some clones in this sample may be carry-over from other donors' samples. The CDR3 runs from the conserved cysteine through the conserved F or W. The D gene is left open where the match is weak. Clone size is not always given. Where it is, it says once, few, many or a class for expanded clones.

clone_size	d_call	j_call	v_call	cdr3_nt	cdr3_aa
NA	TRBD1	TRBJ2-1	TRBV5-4	TGTGCCAGCAGCTTGGCCTCGGGACAGGGGAGGTATGAGCAGTTCTTC	CASSLASGQGRYEQFF
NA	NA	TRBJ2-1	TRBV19	TGTGCCAGTAGTCATACGGCGGAGGCCGGGAATGAGCAGTTCTTC	CASSHTAEAGNEQFF
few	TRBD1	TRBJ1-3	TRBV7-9	TGTGCCAGCAGGGAAGGACAGGCAAGCTCTGGAAACACCATATATTTT	CASREGQASSGNTIYF
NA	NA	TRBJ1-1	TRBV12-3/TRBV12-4	TGTGCCAGCAGTTTAGCCACAGGCGGGAACACTGAAGCTTTCTTT	CASSLATGGNTEAFF
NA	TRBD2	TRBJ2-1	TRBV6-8	TGTGCCAGCAGTCTAGGGGCGGGGGGTGAGCAGTTCTTC	CASSLGAGGEQFF
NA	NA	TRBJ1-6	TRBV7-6	TGTGCCAGCAGCCCCTCCGGGTCCAGGGGATATTCACCCCTCCACTTT	CASSPSGSRGYSPLHF
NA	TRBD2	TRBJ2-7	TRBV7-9	TGTGCCATCCCCCGGGAGGGGTTTTCCTACGAGCAGTACTTC	CAIPREGFSYEQYF
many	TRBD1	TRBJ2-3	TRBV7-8	TGTGCCAGCAGCTTAGCCGCTTGGACAGGGGGTCCAGATACGCAGTATTTT	CASSLAAWTGGPDTQYF
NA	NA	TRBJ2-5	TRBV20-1	TGCAGTGCTAGAGCCGGGAAAGAGACCCAGTACTTC	CSARAGKETQYF
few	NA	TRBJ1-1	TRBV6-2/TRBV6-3	TGTGCCAGCAGTTACTCGACGCCCGGGGGTAGGACTGAAGCTTTCTTT	CASSYSTPGGRTEAFF
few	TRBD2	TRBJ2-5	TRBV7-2	TGTGCCAGCAGCTTTACTAGCGGAGGAGTGGAGACCCAGTACTTC	CASSFTSGGVETQYF
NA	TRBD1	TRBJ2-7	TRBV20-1	TGCAGTGCTAGGGGGGACAGGGACAGGAACGAGCAGTACTTC	CSARGDRDRNEQYF
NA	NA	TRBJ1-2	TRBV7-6	TGTGCCAGCAGCTTAGTCCGGATTTCTAACTATGGCTACACCTTC	CASSLVRISNYGYTF